This TCR beta chain originates from a study of CD8+ T cells in alopecia areata. Findings and limits, study-wide: The link between baseline CD8+ expansion and response remains uncertain with one nonresponder. Sequencing of scalp samples also includes resident alphabeta T cells from normal skin. Scalp clonality and expanded CD8+ clones among the top 100 fell significantly with tofacitinib. More clonal than normal scalp was lesional scalp, particularly alopecia totalis/universalis.

In this sample, this clone turned up a few times. Its cognate antigen is unknown. Treatment: oral pan-JAK inhibitor, 5-10 mg twice daily. RNA extraction was followed by reverse transcription into cDNA, which acted as the sequencing template. Assay: immunoSEQ multiplex PCR; the TCRdb copy retains only in-frame clones and omits some. Of 150,000 to 200,000 clones in the sample, about three fifths were seen once. The clonotype was recovered from a human donor with alopecia areata. Source: CD4+ T cells sorted from blood, taken around week 50, from a patient treated with tofacitinib.

The CDR3 reads CASSMAGRWDEQFF. The CDR3 DNA reads as TGTGCCAGTAGTATGGCGGGTCGATGGGATGAGCAGTTCTTC. The rearrangement links TRBV19 to TRBJ2-1; a weak D match, TRBD2 (5 bases). Germline values: CDR1 LNHDA, CDR2 SQIVND (reference sequence). Trimming took 3 bases from V and 8 from J, leaving 14 bases between them. This CDR3 region has 14 residues.